This T cell receptor beta chain originates from a study of T cell responses to AZD1222 COVID-19 vaccine. Trimming at V came to 1 base and at J to 5 bases, leaving 9 bases not matched to a gene. Germline V gives CDR1 SGDLS, CDR2 YYNGEE. The CDR3 has 17 residues. Overall study findings and caveats: Clonal diversity was possibly underestimated, and white British individuals and females predominated among donors. Seropositive AZD1222 recipients at baseline numbered only 6 or 7. Spike-specific TCR breadth and depth went up after people got two AZD1222 doses.

Comments on this clone: Its antigen remains unknown.

Clones were read by immunoSEQ multiplex PCR, and TCRdb kept only the in-frame ones, dropping some. Here the sample spans about 150,000 clones, roughly 90% being singletons. This chain links TRBV9 with TRBJ2-2; 9 nucleotides line up with TRBD2. This receptor was obtained from an adult who received the AZD1222 COVID-19 vaccine. This specimen consisted of peripheral blood, obtained 28 days after the second AZD1222 dose. The CDR3 reads CASSVRPSGGRTGELFF. The CDR3 bases are TGTGCCAGCAGCGTAAGACCCAGCGGGGGGAGGACCGGGGAGCTGTTTTTT.